The rows below give T cell receptor beta chains drawn from one sample of a study of CD8 T cells in ankylosing spondylitis. TCRdb passed the 5' RACE reads through MiXCR, listing each CDR3 protein once. There are 300,000 to 400,000 distinct CDR3 sequences in the sample; 20% to 25% occur only once, and less than 20% lies in the top ten. The sample consisted of blood, either unsorted or a sorted T cell fraction (not recorded which). These receptors were collected from a male donor with ankylosing spondylitis. Each CDR3 is given with its conserved first and last residue. The order of the fields is D gene, V gene, J gene, clone size, CDR3 DNA, CDR3 protein. A D gene is named only where the DNA matches it firmly. Rows give clone size only sometimes, using once, few, many, or a class for an expanded clone.

D: NA; V: TRBV10-3; J: TRBJ2-5; size: NA; DNA: TGTGCCATCAGTGGACCTAGCGCCCAAGAGACCCAGTACTTC; CDR3: CAISGPSAQETQYF
D: NA; V: TRBV6-1; J: TRBJ1-4; size: NA; DNA: TGTGCCAGCAGTGAAGTCTGGGGGCAAGTAGGAAAACTGTTTTTT; CDR3: CASSEVWGQVGKLFF
D: TRBD2; V: TRBV29-1; J: TRBJ2-1; size: NA; DNA: TGCAGCGGACATAAAGCGGGGAGCTCCTACAATGAGCAGTTCTTC; CDR3: CSGHKAGSSYNEQFF
D: TRBD2; V: TRBV20-1; J: TRBJ2-7; size: NA; DNA: TGCAGTGCGCCGGCTAGCGGTATTTACGAGCAGTACTTC; CDR3: CSAPASGIYEQYF
D: TRBD1; V: TRBV29-1; J: TRBJ1-1; size: few; DNA: TGCAGCGTTCTAAGATACAGGGGAATGAACACTGAAGCTTTCTTT; CDR3: CSVLRYRGMNTEAFF
D: NA; V: TRBV28; J: TRBJ2-7; size: few; DNA: TGTGCCAGCAGCCCGTTGGGGACCTCGGACTACGAGCAGTACTTC; CDR3: CASSPLGTSDYEQYF
D: NA; V: TRBV4-3; J: TRBJ1-2; size: NA; DNA: TGCGCCAGCAGCCACCGGACAGCCTCAGGGGGCTACACCTTC; CDR3: CASSHRTASGGYTF
D: NA; V: TRBV7-8; J: TRBJ1-5; size: NA; DNA: TGTGCCAGCAGCCTCAGGGGTTGGGATCAGCCCCAGCATTTT; CDR3: CASSLRGWDQPQHF
D: NA; V: TRBV28; J: TRBJ1-2; size: NA; DNA: TGTGCCAGCAGTTTATGGCAGGGGCTGGACTATGGCTACACCTTC; CDR3: CASSLWQGLDYGYTF
D: NA; V: TRBV2; J: TRBJ2-2; size: NA; DNA: TGTGCCAGTGGGGACACTCGGAATGGGGAGCTGTTTTTT; CDR3: CASGDTRNGELFF